One T cell receptor beta chain is described in this entry. Assay used: immunoSEQ multiplex PCR; TCRdb lists only in-frame clones, some missing. The data show around 57,000 clones, around 93% seen once. Trimming shortened V by 0 bases and J by 2 bases, and 9 bases separated the two germline ends. The CDR3 is 15 amino acids. CDR1 and CDR2 (germline): SGHAT, FQNNGV. This specimen comes from a study of control samples from healthy donors and cancer patients. The sequence came from a man younger than 40 with colorectal cancer. The sequencing input was PBMCs. V usage is TRBV11-2 and J usage is TRBJ2-3; D remains ambiguous. CDR3 residues: CASSLEFQPTDTQYF. The CDR3 coding sequence is TGTGCCAGCAGCTTAGAGTTCCAACCCACAGATACGCAGTATTTT. Complete variable domain (other parts from reference TRBV11-2 and TRBJ2-3): EAGVAQSPRYKIIEKRQSVAFWCNPISGHATLYWYQQILGQGPKLLIQFQNNGVVDDSQLPKDRFSAERLKGVDSTLKIQPAKLEDSAVYLCASSLEFQPTDTQYFGPGTRLTVL.